This T cell receptor beta chain was observed in a study of T cells in Graves' hyperthyroidism and ophthalmopathy (dated by TCRdb to the late 2010s). Background on the whole study: Peripheral blood was collected at initial diagnosis, before any treatment. TCR V-J signatures able to tell the groups apart were searched for in a discovery cohort of approximately 95 patients, of whom around 43 had Graves' ophthalmopathy and some 60 had stable Graves' hyperthyroidism. Following sampling, methimazole starting at 30 mg daily was given to hyperthyroidism patients, and high-dose intravenous methylprednisolone was given to ophthalmopathy patients. The 100 or so discovery patients were randomly split 7:3 into training and test sets. The paper describes TCR Vbeta CDR3 sequencing of roughly 130 peripheral blood samples, made up of fewer than 50 ophthalmopathy patients, over 70 hyperthyroidism patients and 17 progressor patients. The study also compared thyroid tissue and blood T-cell repertoires from 6 or 7 Graves' hyperthyroidism patients. An independent validation cohort of around 19 hyperthyroidism patients and some 15 patients who later progressed to ophthalmopathy tested prospective prediction of ophthalmopathy.

The TCR beta CDR3 regions were amplified from the RNA transcripts. The first round of RT-PCR for the TCR CDR3 was performed with the HTBI primer set and the Qiagen OneStep RT-PCR kit. A second multiplex PCR round built the libraries, followed by size selection and purification. Paired-end sequencing of the libraries was performed with 100 bp reads on an Illumina HiSeq2000. The study's own analysis went as follows. SOAPnuke was used to process the raw data, with reads discarded if the reads contained adapters or uncalled bases, had a mean Phred below 15, or lacked an exact constant-primer or identifier match. High-quality paired reads were merged with COPE v1.2.5, and unique nucleotide sequences were defined as clonotypes. MiTCR v1.1 was used to align the clonotypes against IMGT TRBV, TRBD and TRBJ reference segments. The analysis was restricted to V-J combinations with a frequency above 0.0001, which together covered approximately 99% of the repertoires. The TCS score was defined as F50 (clonal expansion) divided by E x V (chaos), with BLOSUM62-based TCRdist calculated between CDR3 peptides within each V-J. Welch's t-statistics and random forest reduced roughly 540 V-J features to 13, which were used in a naive Bayes classifier (R e1071). Clones were called with MiXCR by TCRdb after fastp trimmed the public reads at Q25, and only in-frame beta chains were retained. One record per CDR3 amino acid sequence lists the most common genes and DNA. None of the V and J calls come from the authors' own analysis; TCRdb made them. The sample table holds approximately 600,000 distinct CDR3 sequences, of which over 12% were seen once. Approximately 6.4% of the sample belongs to the ten largest clones.

The germline V gene sets CDR1 to MDHEN and CDR2 to SYDVKM. Measured from the cysteine to the phenylalanine, the CDR3 is 17 residues long. Left in the record is the CDR3 DNA by itself, 51 bases read in frame from the first base. The junction shows trimming of 7 bases on V and 2 bases on J, and the gene matches do not reach 12 bases of it. The study at large found these results: In cross-validation, a model built on a 13 V-J signature told ophthalmopathy apart from stable hyperthyroidism with approximately 91% sensitivity and about 81% specificity, and in testing the same model reached 80%/75%. In validation, the model predicted progression to ophthalmopathy with 55% to 71% sensitivity and 72% to 75% specificity, a median of 6.5 months before onset. Most expanded thyroid clonotypes (frequency above 0.001) were also detected in blood, a finding suggesting that blood repertoires may reflect thyroid immune responses. Sample size was not statistically predetermined, and blinding of investigators to group allocation was not performed.

As to this clonotype: It lacks a known antigen. No base qualities exist here, and no much larger clone lies one base off it.

In the ophthalmopathy patients, disease was moderately to severely active, with a Clinical Activity Score of 3 or more, a NOSPECS grade of 4 or more, and a duration of less than 3 months. Exclusion was applied to patients with uncontrolled infections, other autoimmune diseases, pregnancy or lactation. Diagnoses were established on the basis of clinical symptoms, serum thyroxine and TRAb, thyroid ultrasound, and orbital computed tomography. Ficoll-Paque density gradient centrifugation was used to isolate PBMCs from around 10 ml of fresh peripheral blood. Total RNA was extracted with Trizol reagent, and quality was checked on an Agilent 2100 Bioanalyzer.

Sequenced input: blood. The chain is made from TRBV28 and TRBJ2-1, with 9 bases aligning to TRBD1. This sequence was found in a woman aged 18-29 years with Graves' ophthalmopathy. The DNA sequence follows: TGTGCCAGCATCGTCGGGTGGAGACAGGGGGCCTACAATGAGCAGTTCTTC. It translates to CASIVGWRQGAYNEQFF.